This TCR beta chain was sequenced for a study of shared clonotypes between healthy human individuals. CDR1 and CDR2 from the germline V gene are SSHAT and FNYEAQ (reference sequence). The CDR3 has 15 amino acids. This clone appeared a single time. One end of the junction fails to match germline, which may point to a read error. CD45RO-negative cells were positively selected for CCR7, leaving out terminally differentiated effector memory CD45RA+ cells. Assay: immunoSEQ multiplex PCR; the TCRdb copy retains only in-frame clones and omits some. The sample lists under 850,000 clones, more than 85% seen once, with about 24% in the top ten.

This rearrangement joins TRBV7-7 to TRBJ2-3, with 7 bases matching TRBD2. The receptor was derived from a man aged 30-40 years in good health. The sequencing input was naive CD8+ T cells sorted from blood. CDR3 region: CASSLAAGASDTQYF. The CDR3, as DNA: TGTGCTAGCAGCTTAGCTGCGGGAGCGTCAGATACGCAGTATTTT.